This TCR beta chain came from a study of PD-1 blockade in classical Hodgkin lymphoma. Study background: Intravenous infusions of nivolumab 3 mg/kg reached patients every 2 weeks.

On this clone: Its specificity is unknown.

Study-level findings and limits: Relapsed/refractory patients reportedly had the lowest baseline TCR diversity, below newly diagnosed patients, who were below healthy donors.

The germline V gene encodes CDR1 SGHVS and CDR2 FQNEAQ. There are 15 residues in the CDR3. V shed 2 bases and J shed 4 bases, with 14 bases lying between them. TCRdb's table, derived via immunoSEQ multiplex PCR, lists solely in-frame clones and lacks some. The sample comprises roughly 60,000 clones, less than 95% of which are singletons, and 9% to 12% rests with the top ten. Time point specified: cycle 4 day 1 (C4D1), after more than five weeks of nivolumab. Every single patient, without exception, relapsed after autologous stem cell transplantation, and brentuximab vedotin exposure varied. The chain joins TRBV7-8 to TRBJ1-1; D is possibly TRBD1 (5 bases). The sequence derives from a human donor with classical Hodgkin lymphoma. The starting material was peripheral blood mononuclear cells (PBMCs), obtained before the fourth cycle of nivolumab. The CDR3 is CASSLLTGHGTEAFF. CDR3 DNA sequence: TGTGCCAGCAGCTTATTAACAGGTCACGGCACTGAAGCTTTCTTT.